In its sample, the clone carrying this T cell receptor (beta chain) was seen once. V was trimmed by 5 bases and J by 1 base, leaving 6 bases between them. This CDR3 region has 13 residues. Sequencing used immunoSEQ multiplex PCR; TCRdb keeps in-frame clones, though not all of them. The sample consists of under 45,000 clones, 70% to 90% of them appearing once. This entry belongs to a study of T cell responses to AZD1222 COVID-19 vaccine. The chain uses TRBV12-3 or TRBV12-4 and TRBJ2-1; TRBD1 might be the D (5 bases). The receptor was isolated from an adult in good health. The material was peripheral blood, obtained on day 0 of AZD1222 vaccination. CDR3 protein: CASSTGSYNEQFF. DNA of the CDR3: TGTGCCAGCAGTACAGGTTCCTACAATGAGCAGTTCTTC.